This record concerns one T cell receptor (beta chain) sequence. This sample is drawn from a study of shared T cell receptors in the human thymus. Repertoires were generated with immunoSEQ multiplex PCR, while TCRdb's copy carries only in-frame clones and drops some. Seen here are more than 300,000 clones, 95% observed once, and the top ten hold roughly 0.02%. The CDR3 has 14 amino acids. V dropped 5 bases and J dropped 6; count of bases not matched to a gene: 5. Germline lookup yields CDR1 LNHDA and CDR2 SQIVND (reference sequence). Sequenced: thymocytes. The rearrangement uses TRBV19 and TRBJ2-2, with 8 bases identical to TRBD1. The sequence derives from a human donor. Here the CDR3 DNA reads TGTGCCAGTAGTCCCCGACAGGGGCCCGGGGAGCTGTTTTTT. This encodes CASSPRQGPGELFF.